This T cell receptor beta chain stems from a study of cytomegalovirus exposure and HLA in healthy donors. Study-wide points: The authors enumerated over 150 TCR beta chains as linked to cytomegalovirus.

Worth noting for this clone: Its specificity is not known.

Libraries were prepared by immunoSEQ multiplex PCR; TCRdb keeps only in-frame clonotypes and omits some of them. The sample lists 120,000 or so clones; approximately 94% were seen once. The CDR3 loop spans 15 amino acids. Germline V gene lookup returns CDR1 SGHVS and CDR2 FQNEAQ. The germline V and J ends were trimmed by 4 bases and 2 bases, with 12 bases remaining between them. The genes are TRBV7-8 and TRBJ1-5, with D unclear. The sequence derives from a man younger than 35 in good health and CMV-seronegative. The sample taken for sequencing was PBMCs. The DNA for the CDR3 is TGTGCCAGCAGCTCCGTCCGAGCGGGCAATCAGCCCCAGCATTTT. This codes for CASSSVRAGNQPQHF. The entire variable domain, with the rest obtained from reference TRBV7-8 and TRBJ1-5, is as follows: GAGVSQSPRYKVAKRGQDVALRCDPISGHVSLFWYQQALGQGPEFLTYFQNEAQLDKSGLPSDRFFAERPEGSVSTLKIQRTQQEDSAVYLCASSSVRAGNQPQHFGDGTRLSIL.